This TCR beta chain came from a study of blood T cell repertoires in COVID-19 (dated by TCRdb to 2020 to 2021). For context, the study as a whole: The collaborator samples originated in the United States, Italy and Spain and spanned the acute and convalescent phases of COVID-19. Samples were obtained from the ongoing ImmuneRACE study (first 160 participants) and from 1,254 subjects provided by 6 global collaborators. The sample metadata nearly always contained a de-identified subject ID, COVID-19 status, age in years and sex. Subjects who had been exposed to COVID-19, were actively infected with it, or had recovered from it provided the deeply sampled blood TCRbeta repertoires that made up the dataset. Where available, HLA class I and class II types were obtained from metadata supplied by the sample provider rather than from assay-based typing. The material from the prospective study consisted of cDNA or gDNA derived from T cells, B-cell-depleted T cells, or PBMCs. The repertoires were made available in a free public database intended to serve as a resource for research on the immune response to SARS-CoV-2.

Each collaborating institution followed its own protocols to collect whole blood in K2EDTA tubes. For TCRbeta analysis, collaborators shipped samples in one of three forms: frozen whole blood, isolated PBMCs, or DNA extracted from either of those sample types. From V the trimming removes 6 bases and from J it removes 5 bases, while the gene matches leave 4 bases of the junction unaccounted for. Including cysteine and phenylalanine, the CDR3 has 12 amino acids. Of all the DNA, just the CDR3 is kept, 36 bases in frame from base 1. Per the germline V gene, SQVTM is the CDR1 and ANQGSEA is the CDR2. What the authors observed across the whole study: Clinical and demographic metadata were provided uncurated, with the amount varying by source and participant.

A note on this clone: Its specific antigen is unknown. It has no much larger one-base neighbor in the sample; base qualities were not kept.

The immunoSEQ Assay, a bias-controlled multiplex PCR, was used to amplify TCRbeta CDR3 regions from genomic DNA. The study's own analysis went as follows. Within the assay, amplification of reference gene primers was used to estimate how many nucleated cells each sample contained. To quantify the absolute abundance of each unique TCRbeta CDR3 rearrangement, sequence reads were collapsed and filtered. For each sample, productive Simpson clonality was calculated as the square root of Simpson's diversity index over productive rearrangements. TCRdb limited this immuneACCESS table to in-frame rearrangements with V and J called. A share of clones is missing; checked studies link under half to unresolved V genes, and the rest is unexplained. The V and J calls and clone size were taken over from that table, and D and trimming were inferred from the DNA. The sample data list approximately 200,000 clones, and almost 85% of these were observed just once. The ten largest clones capture 6.9% of the sample.

The rearranged chain carries TRBV29-1 and TRBJ2-5; 9 nucleotides in the junction match TRBD1. This sequence was found in a human donor with acute or convalescent COVID-19. The donor label of this sample is uncertain. Sample: peripheral blood. The CDR3 protein: CSVGQGRETQYF. The sequence in DNA is TGCAGCGTGGGACAGGGCCGGGAGACCCAGTACTTC.